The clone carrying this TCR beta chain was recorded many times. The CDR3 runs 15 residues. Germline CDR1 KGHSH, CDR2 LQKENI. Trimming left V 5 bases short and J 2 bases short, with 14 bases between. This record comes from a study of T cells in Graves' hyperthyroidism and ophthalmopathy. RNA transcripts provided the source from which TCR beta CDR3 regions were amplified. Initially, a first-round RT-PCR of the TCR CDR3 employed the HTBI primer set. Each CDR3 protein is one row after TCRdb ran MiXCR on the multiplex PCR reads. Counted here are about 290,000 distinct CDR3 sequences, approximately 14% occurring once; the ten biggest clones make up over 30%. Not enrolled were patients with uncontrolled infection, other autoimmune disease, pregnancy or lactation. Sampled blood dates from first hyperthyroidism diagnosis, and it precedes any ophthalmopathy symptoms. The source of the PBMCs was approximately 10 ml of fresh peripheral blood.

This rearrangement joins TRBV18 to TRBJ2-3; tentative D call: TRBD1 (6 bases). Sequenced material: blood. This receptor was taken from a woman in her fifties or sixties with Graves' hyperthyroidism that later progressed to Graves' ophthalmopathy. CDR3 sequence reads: CASSSTGPLTDTQYF. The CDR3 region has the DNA TGTGCCAGCTCATCGACAGGACCTCTCACAGATACGCAGTATTTT.